This T cell receptor beta chain is drawn from a study of neoadjuvant nivolumab and ipilimumab in lung cancer. Study-level findings and limits: From pretherapy to surgery, tumor richness and clonality rose with dual therapy. TCR richness and clonality were higher in tumors than adjacent uninvolved lung.

Germline V gene sequence: CDR1 SNHLY, CDR2 FYNNEI. This CDR3 region has 14 residues. The junction had 2 bases not matched to a gene; V was cut back by 6 bases and J by 1 base. Comments on this clone: What it binds is unknown.

The protocol was immunoSEQ multiplex PCR, while the TCRdb copy is restricted to in-frame clones and leaves out a portion. The table shows 18,000 or so clones, with roughly three quarters occurring only once. The source was tumor tissue, collected after neoadjuvant nivolumab, alone or with ipilimumab, at or shortly before surgery. The origin of this receptor is an adult with non-small cell lung cancer. The chain recombines TRBV2 with TRBJ2-3, with 9 bases fitting TRBD1. CDR3 region: CASSRQGGTDTQYF. The CDR3 region has the DNA TGTGCCAGCAGCAGACAGGGGGGCACAGATACGCAGTATTTT.